A selection of T cell receptor beta chains follows, all from one sample in a study of identical twins. TCRdb reprocessed the 5' RACE reads with MiXCR, giving one entry per CDR3 protein. The table has some 260,000 distinct CDR3 sequences, around 15% seen once; the top ten hold 8.5% to 10%. The sample was memory (CD45RO+) T cells sorted from blood. The source is a woman between 18 and 29 years old in good health. Each CDR3 is given with its conserved first and last residue. The D gene is left open where the match is weak. Not all rows give a size; the values are once, few, many and, for expanded clones, a class.

abundance	v_gene	d_gene	j_gene	CDR3nt	CDR3aa
.	TRBV4-3	.	TRBJ2-7	TGCGCCAGCAGCCAAGATCCTAAACCATACTACGAGCAGTACTTC	CASSQDPKPYYEQYF
many	TRBV6-2/TRBV6-3	TRBD2	TRBJ2-3	TGTGCCATCGGACTAGCGGTCACAGATACGCAGTATTTT	CAIGLAVTDTQYF
few	TRBV12-3/TRBV12-4	.	TRBJ1-5	TGTGCCAGCAGTTTCGGGGGGAACAGCAATCAGCCCCAGCATTTT	CASSFGGNSNQPQHF
few	TRBV5-1	TRBD1	TRBJ1-5	TGCGCCAGCAGCTCCTCAGGGGGGGATCAGCCCCAGCATTTT	CASSSSGGDQPQHF
few	TRBV20-1	.	TRBJ2-7	TGCAGTGCTAGGGGGACGTGGGGTGCCTACGAGCAGTACTTC	CSARGTWGAYEQYF
.	TRBV7-2	.	TRBJ2-5	TGTGCCGGCAGCCCGTACCAAGAGACCCAGTACTTC	CAGSPYQETQYF
.	TRBV12-3/TRBV12-4	.	TRBJ1-2	TGTGCCAGCAGTAATCCGGGACAATCGAGAGGCTACACCTTC	CASSNPGQSRGYTF
.	TRBV12-3/TRBV12-4	.	TRBJ2-7	TGTGCCAGCAGTTTAGCGAGGGGTCCCTACGAGCAGTACTTC	CASSLARGPYEQYF
.	TRBV25-1	.	TRBJ2-1	TGTGCCAGCAGTGAGGCCCGGCCTTCCTACAATGAGCAGTTCTTC	CASSEARPSYNEQFF
.	TRBV7-8	.	TRBJ2-5	TGTGCCAGCCGGAGTCCCCCGCGCGAGACCCAGTACTTC	CASRSPPRETQYF
few	TRBV5-5	TRBD1	TRBJ2-5	TGTGCCAGCAGCTCGATGGGACAGGGCTGGGAGACCCAGTACTTC	CASSSMGQGWETQYF
.	TRBV12-3/TRBV12-4	TRBD1	TRBJ1-1	TGTGCCAGCCGATCAGGGGGAAGCTGGACTGAAGCTTTCTTT	CASRSGGSWTEAFF
many	TRBV12-3/TRBV12-4	TRBD1	TRBJ1-1	TGTGCCAGCAGTTTAAGCTACAGGGGTTACACTGAAGCTTTCTTT	CASSLSYRGYTEAFF
few	TRBV5-5	TRBD2	TRBJ2-1	TGTGCCAGCAGCTTGAGACTAGCGGACTCAAATGAGCAGTTCTTC	CASSLRLADSNEQFF
.	TRBV6-1	TRBD2	TRBJ2-2	TGTGCCAGCAGGAGGACTAGCGGGGGGGCCCCCGGGGAGCTGTTTTTT	CASRRTSGGAPGELFF
.	TRBV20-1	.	TRBJ2-2	TGCAGTGCACCGGACAACGCGAACACCGGGGAGCTGTTTTTT	CSAPDNANTGELFF
.	TRBV7-7	.	TRBJ2-3	TGTGCTAGCAGCCCACAACTGGCGGCTCGCTTCACAGATACGCAGTATTTT	CASSPQLAARFTDTQYF
.	TRBV6-2/TRBV6-3	.	TRBJ2-7	TGTGCCAGCAGTTACCCAGACCGTATCCTGCAGTACTTC	CASSYPDRILQYF
.	TRBV5-1	TRBD2	TRBJ2-5	TGCGCCAGCAGCTTGGCCGGGAGGGAAGGAGAGACCCAGTACTTC	CASSLAGREGETQYF
.	TRBV7-2	.	TRBJ1-2	TGTGCCAGCAGCTCCCAGACAGGCCTCTATGGCTACACCTTC	CASSSQTGLYGYTF
few	TRBV11-2	TRBD2	TRBJ2-3	TGTGCCAGCAGCTTAGAGGGACTAGCGGGATTCACAGATACGCAGTATTTT	CASSLEGLAGFTDTQYF
medium-sized	TRBV20-1	.	TRBJ2-1	TGCAGTGCGAGTTCCATAGCGGACTACAATGAGCAGTTCTTC	CSASSIADYNEQFF
.	TRBV9	.	TRBJ1-2	TGTGCCAGCAGGACCGTAGGACAGAACTATGGCTACACCTTC	CASRTVGQNYGYTF
few	TRBV20-1	TRBD1	TRBJ1-5	TGCAGTGCTTCACAGGGGGCGGATCAGCCCCAGCATTTT	CSASQGADQPQHF
few	TRBV18	.	TRBJ1-2	TGTGCCAGCTCACCAGGCAGGAACGACTATGGCTACACCTTC	CASSPGRNDYGYTF
.	TRBV12-3/TRBV12-4	.	TRBJ1-1	TGTGCCAGCAGTCCGGGACGGATTAAACAAGCTTTCTTT	CASSPGRIKQAFF
.	TRBV5-1	.	TRBJ2-7	TGCGCCAGCAGCTGGGGTAAGAGCGACGAGCAGTACTTC	CASSWGKSDEQYF
many	TRBV10-3	.	TRBJ2-7	TGTGCCATCACCCCAACTGAAACCTACGAGCAGTACTTC	CAITPTETYEQYF
few	TRBV11-1	.	TRBJ2-6	TGTGCCAGCAGCTTTACGTTCCCTGGGGCCAACGTCCTGACTTTC	CASSFTFPGANVLTF
.	TRBV7-2	.	TRBJ2-5	TGTGCCAGCAGCTCTAACCAGGGTCGTGAAGAGACCCAGTACTTC	CASSSNQGREETQYF
many	TRBV12-5	.	TRBJ2-7	TGTGCTAGTGGTTTGGGTATTAGCAGGGACGAGCAGTACTTC	CASGLGISRDEQYF
.	TRBV13	TRBD1	TRBJ2-1	TGTGCCAGCAGCTTCCGGGACAGAAACAATGAGCAGTTCTTC	CASSFRDRNNEQFF
.	TRBV7-9	.	TRBJ1-1	TGTGCCAGCAGCTTAGTGGGTGTGAACACTGAAGCTTTCTTT	CASSLVGVNTEAFF
many	TRBV12-3/TRBV12-4	TRBD1	TRBJ1-5	TGTGCCAGCAGTTTGGGGACAGGGGCCCAGCATTTT	CASSLGTGAQHF
.	TRBV6-1	.	TRBJ1-6	TGTGCCAGCACCGCAACGGGGGGTTCACCCCTCCACTTT	CASTATGGSPLHF
.	TRBV28	.	TRBJ2-3	TGTGCCAGCGGCGACAGGACTAGCACAGATACGCAGTATTTT	CASGDRTSTDTQYF
few	TRBV20-1	.	TRBJ2-5	TGCAGTGCTAGAGGAGCCCAAGAGACCCAGTACTTC	CSARGAQETQYF
many	TRBV29-1	.	TRBJ2-1	TGCAGCGTTGTGGGCGGTGCTAATGAGCAGTTCTTC	CSVVGGANEQFF
.	TRBV24-1	.	TRBJ2-1	TGTGCCACCAGTGATCCGGACACTAATGAGCAGTTCTTC	CATSDPDTNEQFF
few	TRBV3-1	TRBD2	TRBJ2-4	TGTGCCAGCAGCCAAGACGTTGGGGACTACACTCAGTACTTC	CASSQDVGDYTQYF
.	TRBV10-3	.	TRBJ2-2	TGTGCCATCAGTGTCGCGGGGCGGAACACCGGGGAGCTGTTTTTT	CAISVAGRNTGELFF
.	TRBV27	.	TRBJ2-3	TGTGCCAGCAGTAGGGCGGACGGAAGCACAGATACGCAGTATTTT	CASSRADGSTDTQYF
once	TRBV6-1	.	TRBJ2-2	TGTGCCAGCAGTGAACTCGAATCGGGCGGGGAGCTGTTTTTT	CASSELESGGELFF
many	TRBV6-5	.	TRBJ1-5	.	CASSSGRAQPQHF
.	TRBV20-1	TRBD2	TRBJ2-5	TGCAGTGCTAGAGGGGTAGCGGGGGACCCTTACCAAGAGACCCAGTACTTC	CSARGVAGDPYQETQYF
many	TRBV18	.	TRBJ2-7	TGTGCCAGCTCACCCCTCCAGCGTTACGAGCAGTACTTC	CASSPLQRYEQYF
few	TRBV29-1	TRBD2	TRBJ2-1	TGCAGCGTGGGACGACTAGCGGACTACTACAATGAGCAGTTCTTC	CSVGRLADYYNEQFF
few	TRBV27	TRBD1	TRBJ1-1	TGTGCCAGCAGACCCGGGACAGTCAACACTGAAGCTTTCTTT	CASRPGTVNTEAFF
.	TRBV4-2	TRBD1	TRBJ2-6	TGTGCCAGCAGCCGACAGGGGGGGTCCAACTCTGGGGCCAACGTCCTGACTTTC	CASSRQGGSNSGANVLTF
.	TRBV20-1	TRBD1	TRBJ1-5	TGCAGTGCTAGGGACGGGACAGTCAATCAGCCCCAGCATTTT	CSARDGTVNQPQHF